This TCR beta chain was observed in a study of shared clonotypes between healthy human individuals. Whole-study findings and limits: Researchers sampled blood only, noting tissue repertoires likely differ.

Healthy HIV-negative adults with no recent acute infections or vaccinations were recruited as donors. As regards this clone: The antigen remains unidentified.

Several immunoSEQ 96-well plates shared each subset's DNA, each plate a replicate. Among the unsorted PBMC samples, replicate PCRs used about 280 ng DNA, 25,000 to 30,000 T cell genomes. Libraries were prepared by immunoSEQ multiplex PCR; TCRdb keeps only in-frame clonotypes and omits some of them. The sample carries about 480,000 clones, approximately 85% recorded once. V was cut by 6 bases and J by 5 bases, with 14 bases left in between. CDR3 length: 14 amino acids. Germline assignment: CDR1 SGHTA and CDR2 FQGNSA. The TCR comes from a woman in her thirties or forties in good health. Some clones in this sample may be carry-over from other donors' samples. Material for sequencing was PBMCs. The chain has TRBV7-2 and TRBJ2-1; D is undetermined. The CDR3 here is CASSVGPAHNEQFF. CDR3 DNA: TGTGCCAGCAGTGTGGGCCCGGCCCACAATGAGCAGTTCTTC.